This is a list of T cell receptor beta chains from one sample in a study of tumor-infiltrating lymphocytes in primary liver carcinoma. TCRdb passed the multiplex PCR reads through MiXCR, listing each CDR3 protein once. The sample carries roughly 70,000 distinct CDR3 sequences, 71% recorded once. Sequencing was performed on liver tumor tissue from sampling region 4. These receptors were collected from a man in his forties or fifties with primary liver carcinoma and hepatitis B virus infection. Each CDR3 is given with its conserved first and last residue. The order of the fields is J gene, D gene, V gene, clone size, CDR3 protein, CDR3 DNA. The D gene is left open where the match is weak. Clone size is not always given. Where it is, it says once, few, many or a class for expanded clones.

>TRBJ2-3|-|TRBV6-1|-
CASSHKDTQYF
TGTGCCAGTAGCCACAAAGATACGCAGTATTTT
>TRBJ2-7|TRBD1|TRBV6-5|-
CASSVLQGAKQYF
TGTGCCAGCAGTGTTCTACAGGGGGCAAAGCAGTACTTC
>TRBJ2-7|-|TRBV11-2|-
CASSLEKAPKPHERYF
TGTGCCAGCAGCTTAGAGAAGGCACCAAAACCCCACGAGCGGTACTTC
>TRBJ2-7|TRBD2|TRBV10-3|-
CAIIKRSGLAGGFPYEQYF
TGTGCCATCATCAAACGATCGGGACTAGCTGGAGGGTTCCCCTACGAGCAGTACTTC
>TRBJ2-7|TRBD1|TRBV10-2|-
CASNSGQGVLYEQYF
TGCGCCAGCAACTCGGGACAGGGGGTATTATACGAGCAGTACTTC
>TRBJ2-6|-|TRBV11-2|-
CATQRPRSGANVMTF
TGTGCCACCCAGCGACCGCGCTCTGGGGCCAACGTCATGACTTTC
>TRBJ2-3|-|TRBV6-5|-
CASSRETEGQNTQYF
TGTGCCAGCAGTCGAGAGACAGAGGGACAAAATACACAGTATTTT
>TRBJ2-7|-|TRBV5-4|many
CASSLAAAGVPYEQYF
TGTGCCAGCAGCTTGGCCGCGGCAGGGGTTCCCTACGAGCAGTACTTC
>TRBJ1-1|-|TRBV29-1|-
CGVGVGVGMNTEAFF
TGCGGCGTCGGCGTAGGGGTGGGTATGAACACTGAAGCTTTCTTT
>TRBJ2-5|TRBD2|TRBV11-1|few
CAGSFPGTSGTKSIQYF
TGTGCCGGCAGCTTTCCCGGGACTAGCGGGACCAAAAGCATTCAATACTTC
>TRBJ2-3|-|TRBV6-6|-
CANSPIAGGATDTQYF
TGTGCCAACAGTCCCATCGCGGGTGGAGCCACAGATACGCAATATTTT
>TRBJ2-5|TRBD1|TRBV10-3|few
CAISELDRGRRTQYF
TGTGCCATCAGTGAGCTGGACAGGGGGCGTCGGACCCAGTACTTC
>TRBJ2-1|TRBD2|TRBV6-2/TRBV6-3|-
CASRPSGRYEQFF
TGTGCCAGCAGACCTAGCGGGAGGTATGAGCAGTTTTTC
>TRBJ2-1|TRBD2|TRBV14|-
CASSAVAGRVNNEQLF
TGTGCCAGCAGTGCCGTAGCGGGAAGAGTAAACAATGAGCAGCTCTTC
>TRBJ2-6|-|TRBV24-1|-
CATSDHLSGANVLSF
TGTGCCACCAGTGATCACCTATCTGGGGCCAACGTCCTGAGTTTC
>TRBJ2-7|TRBD2|TRBV7-9|many
CASTPLTGTSGSRYEQYF
TGTGCCAGCACGCCCTTAACCGGGACTAGCGGGAGTAGATACGAGCAGTACTTC
>TRBJ2-5|-|TRBV11-1|-
CGSSFNRGQETQYF
TGTGGCAGCAGCTTTAACCGGGGGCAGGAGACCCAGTACTTC
>TRBJ2-5|-|TRBV6-5|-
CASSYIGQQGTQYF
TGTGCCAGCAGTTACATTGGACAGCAAGGGACCCAGTACTTC
>TRBJ2-1|TRBD2|TRBV29-1|-
CSVEGRGLAEIYNEQSF
TGTAGCGTTGAAGGAAGGGGCCTAGCGGAGATCTACAATGAGCAGTCCTTC
>TRBJ2-4|-|TRBV10-2|-
CASSDSSGFFGRNIQYF
-
>TRBJ1-2|-|TRBV5-5|-
CASSLEGANYGYTF
TGTGCCAGCAGCTTGGAAGGCGCGAACTATGGCTACACCTTC
>TRBJ1-5|-|TRBV9|-
CASSPRNQPQHF
TGTGCCAGCAGCCCCCGCAATCAGCCCCAGCATTTT
>TRBJ1-2|TRBD1|TRBV7-9|-
CASSPEDRLSQYVHTF
TGTGCCAGCAGCCCCGAGGACAGGCTGTCCCAGTATGTCCACACCTTC
>TRBJ2-1|TRBD1|TRBV12-3/TRBV12-4|many
CATQGAKEGEQFF
TGTGCCACCCAGGGGGCCAAGGAGGGTGAGCAGTTCTTC
>TRBJ1-4|-|TRBV6-1|-
CASKVCSPATNEKLFF
TGTGCCAGCAAAGTCTGCTCCCCTGCAACCAATGAAAAACTGTTTTTT
>TRBJ1-3|-|TRBV5-1|-
CASSPGTPDLGNTIYF
TGCGCCAGCAGCCCCGGGACCCCGGACCTCGGAAACACCATATATTTT